Presented here are 15 T cell receptor beta chains from one specimen sequenced in a study of blood T cell repertoires in COVID-19. The data were produced by immunoSEQ multiplex PCR, yet TCRdb's version contains in-frame clones alone and is incomplete. The sample lists roughly 77,000 clones, about three quarters occurring once. The sample was peripheral blood. Receptor source: a human donor in a cohort sampled during active COVID-19.

The rearrangement links TRBV5-1 to TRBJ1-1; tentatively, D is TRBD1 (6 bases). V was trimmed by 4 bases and J by 6 bases, leaving 19 bases between them. There are 15 residues in the CDR3. CDR1 is SGHRS, CDR2 YFSETQ, per germline. This CDR3 reads CASSPTGQKGAEAFF. Here the CDR3 DNA reads TGCGCCAGCAGCCCAACGGGACAAAAGGGCGCTGAAGCTTTCTTT.

This clone was recorded once. The chain carries TRBV7-9 and TRBJ1-2; 9 bases match TRBD1. CDR1 and CDR2 from the germline V gene are SEHNR and FQNEAQ (reference sequence). The V gene end was trimmed by 4 bases and the J gene end by 4 bases; junction bases not matched to a gene: 7. This CDR3 has 15 amino acids. CDR3 residues: CASSYPTGGFYGYTF. CDR3 in DNA: TGTGCCAGCAGCTACCCAACAGGGGGCTTCTATGGCTACACCTTC.

The chain links TRBV7-9 to TRBJ1-4; 7 nucleotides line up with TRBD1. Germline V CDR1 and CDR2: SEHNR, FQNEAQ (reference sequence). CDR3 size: 14 residues. V gave up 5 bases and J gave up 2 bases; unmatched junction bases: 2. The CDR3 here is CASSTRGTNEKLFF. As DNA, the CDR3 is TGTGCCAGCAGCACCAGGGGGACTAATGAAAAACTGTTTTTT.

The rearrangement uses TRBV5-1 and TRBJ1-2; no clear D. The CDR3 extends over 14 amino acids. Trimming removed 4 bases from V and 4 bases from J, with 14 bases in between. Germline V lookup: CDR1 SGHRS, CDR2 YFSETQ. The CDR3 loop reads CASSLDGTIYGYTF. The CDR3 bases are TGCGCCAGCAGCCTGGACGGAACTATCTATGGCTACACCTTC.

The chain joins TRBV5-1 to TRBJ2-5; 10 bases match TRBD2. The germline V gene has CDR1 SGHRS and CDR2 YFSETQ. There are 14 residues in the CDR3. Unmatched junction bases numbered 1, after V lost 1 base and J lost 4 bases. The CDR3 protein is CASSLSGGAETQYF. The CDR3 DNA reads TGCGCCAGCAGCTTGAGCGGGGGGGCAGAGACCCAGTACTTC.

This chain uses TRBV6-5 with TRBJ2-3; TRBD2 matches at 9 bases. The germline V gene encodes CDR1 MNHEY and CDR2 SVGAGI. The CDR3 spans 13 residues. Trimming cost V 11 bases and J 6 bases; bases outside gene matches: 9. The DNA for the CDR3 is TGTGCCGCGGGTAGCGGGGGTACGGATACGCAGTATTTT. Protein sequence: CAAGSGGTDTQYF.

The chain carries TRBV6-6 and TRBJ1-3; no definite D call. In germline, CDR1 is MNHNY, CDR2 SVGAGI (reference sequence). The CDR3 loop spans 15 amino acids. Trimming took off 2 bases at V and 0 bases at J, with 8 bases between the two ends. The CDR3 nucleotides are TGTGCCAGCAGTTACGAAGGCGGCTCTGGAAACACCATATATTTT. Protein product: CASSYEGGSGNTIYF.

This clone has a handful of counts. The chain recombines TRBV5-1 with TRBJ2-7; 8 bases are a match to TRBD1. V was pared by 7 bases and J by 3 bases, with 9 bases of the junction left unmatched. Germline V lookup: CDR1 SGHRS, CDR2 YFSETQ. This CDR3 is 14 amino acids long. The CDR3 region has the DNA TGCGCCAGCTCCGGACAGGGTAAAGGCTACGAGCAGTACTTC. This encodes CASSGQGKGYEQYF.

The chain combines TRBV4-1 with TRBJ1-5; D not certain. Germline lookup yields CDR1 MGHRA and CDR2 YSYEKL. CDR3 size: 15 residues. V lost 4 bases and J lost 0, with 10 bases in between. The CDR3 here is CASSLRRDSNQPQHF. In nucleotides, the CDR3 is TGCGCCAGCAGCCTCAGGAGGGATAGCAATCAGCCCCAGCATTTT.

The chain carries TRBV7-7 and TRBJ1-1; D not certain. Trimming pared 5 bases from V and 4 bases from J, leaving 11 bases between. Germline assignment: CDR1 SSHAT and CDR2 FNYEAQ (reference sequence). CDR3 size: 13 residues. The CDR3 region has the DNA TGTGCCAGCAGCGAGGCATCGGGCACTGAAGCTTTCTTT. Its protein is CASSEASGTEAFF.

J is TRBJ1-1 and V is TRBV3-1 (or the pseudogene TRBV3-2), with 10 nucleotides matching TRBD1. The CDR3 is 14 amino acids. Per the germline V gene, CDR1 is LGHDT and CDR2 is YNNKEL (reference sequence). The V and J ends lost 4 bases and 4 bases, in that order; junction bases with no gene match: 3. This CDR3 is CASSRQGAATEAFF. For the CDR3, the DNA is TGTGCCAGCAGCCGACAGGGGGCGGCCACTGAAGCTTTCTTT.

This chain joins TRBV2 and TRBJ1-2; no clear D. The CDR3 has 12 amino acids. Trimming removed 6 bases at V and 0 bases at J, with 5 bases between. Germline lookup yields CDR1 SNHLY and CDR2 FYNNEI. As DNA, the CDR3 is TGTGCCAGCAGGGGAGCTAACTATGGCTACACCTTC. It is translated as CASRGANYGYTF. The complete variable domain, with remaining parts taken from reference TRBV2 and TRBJ1-2, reads EPEVTQTPSHQVTQMGQEVILRCVPISNHLYFYWYRQILGQKVEFLVSFYNNEISEKSEIFDDQFSVERPDGSNFTLKIRSTKLEDSAMYFCASRGANYGYTFGSGTRLTVV.

There are a few counts of this clone. The J gene is TRBJ1-1, the V gene TRBV11-2, with D maybe TRBD1 (6 bases). The germline V gene encodes CDR1 SGHAT and CDR2 FQNNGV. This CDR3 comprises 13 residues. V was shortened by 5 bases and J by 0 bases, with 7 bases between the two germline ends. DNA for the CDR3: TGTGCCAGCAGCGGACAGTTGAACACTGAAGCTTTCTTT. Amino acids: CASSGQLNTEAFF. Based on the CDR3 plus reference TRBV11-2 and TRBJ1-1, the full variable domain is EAGVAQSPRYKIIEKRQSVAFWCNPISGHATLYWYQQILGQGPKLLIQFQNNGVVDDSQLPKDRFSAERLKGVDSTLKIQPAKLEDSAVYLCASSGQLNTEAFFGQGTRLTVV.

The chain links TRBV6-5 to TRBJ2-7, with 7 nucleotides matching TRBD1. The V gene's germline CDR1 is MNHEY and CDR2 SVGAGI. The CDR3 length is 15 residues. V lost 0 bases and J lost 5; bases outside the gene matches: 7. This CDR3 reads CASSYSATGLHEQYF. For the CDR3, the DNA is TGTGCCAGCAGTTACTCGGCGACAGGGCTTCACGAGCAGTACTTC.

This chain links TRBV7-1 with TRBJ2-7; TRBD1 is a possible D gene (6 bases). TRBV7-1 is marked as an open reading frame, function uncertain. The V and J ends lost 3 bases and 1 base respectively, with 40 bases between them. The CDR3 has 24 residues. CDR3 loop: CASSSITPSDSKARRLEPSYEQYF. In DNA form, the CDR3 reads TGTGCCAGCAGCTCTATCACTCCGTCGGACAGCAAAGCTCGAAGACTCGAACCGTCCTACGAGCAGTACTTC.